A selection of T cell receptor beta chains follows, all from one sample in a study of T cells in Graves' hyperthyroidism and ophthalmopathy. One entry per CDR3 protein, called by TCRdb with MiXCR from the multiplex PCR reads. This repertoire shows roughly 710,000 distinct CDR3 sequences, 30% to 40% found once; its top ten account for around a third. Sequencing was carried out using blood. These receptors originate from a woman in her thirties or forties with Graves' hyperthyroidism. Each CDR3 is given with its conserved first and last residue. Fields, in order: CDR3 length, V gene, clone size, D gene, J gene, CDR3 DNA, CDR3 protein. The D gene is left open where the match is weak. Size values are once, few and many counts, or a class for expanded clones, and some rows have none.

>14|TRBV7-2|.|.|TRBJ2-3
TGTGCCAGCAGCTTAGATATTAAGGGCTATACGCAGTATTTT
CASSLDIKGYTQYF
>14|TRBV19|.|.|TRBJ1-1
TGTGCCAGTAGTAGTGGCAGGGCAGGTACTGAAGCTTTCTTT
CASSSGRAGTEAFF
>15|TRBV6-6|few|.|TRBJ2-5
TGTGCCAGCAGCCTCCAAACCGTGGTCCAAGAGACCCAGTACTTC
CASSLQTVVQETQYF
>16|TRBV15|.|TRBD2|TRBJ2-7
TGTGCCACCAGCAGCGTAGGGGCGGGAGGAACCTACGAGCAGTACTTC
CATSSVGAGGTYEQYF
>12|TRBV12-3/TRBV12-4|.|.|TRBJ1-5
TGTGCCGGCAGCTGGGGCAATCAGCCCCAGCATTTT
CAGSWGNQPQHF
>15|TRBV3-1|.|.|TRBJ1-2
TGTGCCAGCAGCCATCCTCTAGGCTTACCCTATGGCTACACCTTC
CASSHPLGLPYGYTF
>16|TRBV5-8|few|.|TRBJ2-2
TGTGCCAGCAGCCCAAATCAGGGAGAAAGCACCGGGGAGCTGTTTTTT
CASSPNQGESTGELFF
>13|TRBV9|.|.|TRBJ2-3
TGTGCCAGCAGCGGGGGAGTCTCAGATACGCAGTATTTT
CASSGGVSDTQYF
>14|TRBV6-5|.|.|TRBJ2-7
TGTGCCAGCAAGTCACAGGTCCCGTCCTACGAGCAGTACTTC
CASKSQVPSYEQYF
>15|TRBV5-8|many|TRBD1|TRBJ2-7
TGTGCCAGCAGTCCTGGACAGGGACTTTTCTACGAGCAGTACTTC
CASSPGQGLFYEQYF
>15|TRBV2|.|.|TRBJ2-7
TGTGCCAGCAGTTCGGGAAAGGACGTTTCCTACGAGCAGTACTTC
CASSSGKDVSYEQYF
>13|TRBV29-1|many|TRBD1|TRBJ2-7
TGCAGCGCTGGGGACAGGGTAAGGGACGAGCAGTACTTC
CSAGDRVRDEQYF
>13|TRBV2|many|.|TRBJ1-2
TGTGCCAGCAGTCTGATGGGAGGGAGCGGCTACACCTTC
CASSLMGGSGYTF
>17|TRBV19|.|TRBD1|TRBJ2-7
TGTGCCAGTAGCACTAAGGGGGAAAAAGGGGGCTTACCCGAGCAGTACTTC
CASSTKGEKGGLPEQYF
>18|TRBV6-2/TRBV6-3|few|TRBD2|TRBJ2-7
TGTGCCAGCAGTTACTCTGGGACTAGCGGGAGTCACACCTACGAGCAGTACTTC
CASSYSGTSGSHTYEQYF
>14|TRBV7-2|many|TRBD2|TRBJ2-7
TGTGCCAGCAGCCCCGAAAGCGGGAGAGGCGAGCAGTACTTC
CASSPESGRGEQYF
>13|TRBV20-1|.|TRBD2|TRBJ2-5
TGCAGTGCTAGAGATCTAGCGGGAGGGACCCAGTACTTC
CSARDLAGGTQYF
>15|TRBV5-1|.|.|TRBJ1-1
TGCGCCAGCAGCTTGGGGGAAGGGAATTTCGCTGAAGCTTTCTTT
CASSLGEGNFAEAFF
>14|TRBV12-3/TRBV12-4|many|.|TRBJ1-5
TGTGCCAGCAACCACGGACAGAACAATCAGCCCCAGCATTTT
CASNHGQNNQPQHF
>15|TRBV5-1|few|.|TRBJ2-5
TGCGCCAGCAGCAAGGGCCTTAGGGCCCCAGAGACCCAGTACTTC
CASSKGLRAPETQYF
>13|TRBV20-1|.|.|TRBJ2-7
TGCAGTGCCAACAGGGGGGGTTATGACGAGCAGTACTTC
CSANRGGYDEQYF
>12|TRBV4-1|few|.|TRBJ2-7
TGCGCCAGCAGCCAAGCCCGCGACGAGCAGTACTTC
CASSQARDEQYF
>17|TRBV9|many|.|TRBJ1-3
TGTGCCAGCAGCGTAGAAGCGCATACCCGCTCTGGAAACACCATATATTTT
CASSVEAHTRSGNTIYF
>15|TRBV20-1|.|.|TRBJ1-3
TGCAGTGCCCCGGGCTATGACAGGTCCGGGAACACCATATATTTT
CSAPGYDRSGNTIYF
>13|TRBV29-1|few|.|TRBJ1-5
TGCAGCGTTGAAAGAGGGGACGGGCAGCCCCAGCATTTT
CSVERGDGQPQHF
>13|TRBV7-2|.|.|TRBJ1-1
TGTGCCAGCAGCCCTACAGGGTTCACTGAAGCTTTCTTT
CASSPTGFTEAFF
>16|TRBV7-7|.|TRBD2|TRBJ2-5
TGTGCCAGCAGTTACAAGCCAGCGGGGGGACAAGAGACCCAGTACTTC
CASSYKPAGGQETQYF
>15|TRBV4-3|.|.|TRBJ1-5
TGCGCCAGCAGCCAATGGGCGGAGGTCAATCAGCCCCAGCATTTT
CASSQWAEVNQPQHF
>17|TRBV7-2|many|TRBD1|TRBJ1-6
TGTGCCAGCAGCGACCCAAGGGGCCAGGGGGATAATTCACCCCTCCACTTT
CASSDPRGQGDNSPLHF
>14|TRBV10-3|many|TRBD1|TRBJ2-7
TGTGCCAGCAGTGACAGGGTGGGTCTCTACGAGCAGTACTTC
CASSDRVGLYEQYF
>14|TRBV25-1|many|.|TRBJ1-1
TGTGCCAGCAGTATAACCGGGGGTTACACTGAAGCTTTCTTT
CASSITGGYTEAFF
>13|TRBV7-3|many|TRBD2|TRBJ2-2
TGTGCCAGCAGCTTAATGGGGGGGACGGAGCTGTTTTTT
CASSLMGGTELFF
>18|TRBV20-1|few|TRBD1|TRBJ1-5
TGCAGTGCTAGAGTTTCCGGACAGGGGGCAAGGAGCAATCAGCCCCAGCATTTT
CSARVSGQGARSNQPQHF
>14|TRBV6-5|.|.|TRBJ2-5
TGTGCCAGCAGCCCTACTTCGTACCAAGAGACCCAGTACTTC
CASSPTSYQETQYF
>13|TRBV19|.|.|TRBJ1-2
TGTGCCAGTAGCCTGGACAGAAGGCAAGGCTACACCTTC
CASSLDRRQGYTF
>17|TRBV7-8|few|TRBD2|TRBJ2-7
TGTGCCAGCAGCTCCACGGGGGGGCCTGAGGGCTTGTACGAGCAGTACTTC
CASSSTGGPEGLYEQYF
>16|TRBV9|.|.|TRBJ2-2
TGTGCCAGCAGCGTGTGCGGCCTAGCGAACACCGGGGAGCTGTTTTTT
CASSVCGLANTGELFF
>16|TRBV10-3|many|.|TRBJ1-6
TGTGCCAGCGCCCGGGACCTCTCCTCATCCTACTCACCCCTCCACTTT
CASARDLSSSYSPLHF
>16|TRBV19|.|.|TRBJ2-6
TGTGCCAGTAGTATAGACGCGGGCGTTGGGGCCAACGTCCTGACTTTC
CASSIDAGVGANVLTF
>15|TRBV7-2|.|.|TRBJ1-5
TGTGCCAGCAGCTTAGAAGGCCAGCGCAGTCAGCCCCAGCATTTT
CASSLEGQRSQPQHF
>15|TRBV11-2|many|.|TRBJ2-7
TGTGCCAGCAGCCCAGGGACACGCGCTGGGTACGAGCAGTACTTC
CASSPGTRAGYEQYF
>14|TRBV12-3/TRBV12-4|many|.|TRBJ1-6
TGTGCCAGCAGTTTACAGGGAAGGGATTCACCCCTCCACTTT
CASSLQGRDSPLHF